This TCR beta chain is from a study of blood T cell repertoires in COVID-19 (dated by TCRdb to about 2020). With respect to the entire study: Samples from collaborators originated in the United States, Italy and Spain and spanned both the acute and convalescent phases of COVID-19. The material from the prospective study consisted of cDNA or gDNA derived from T cells, B-cell-depleted T cells, or PBMCs. The dataset comprised deeply sampled blood TCRbeta repertoires from subjects exposed to, actively infected with, or recovered from COVID-19. A freely available public database, intended as a resource for researchers studying the immune response to SARS-CoV-2, is where the repertoires were released. Samples came from the ongoing ImmuneRACE study (first 160 participants) plus 1,254 subjects from 6 global collaborators. A de-identified subject ID, COVID-19 status, age in years and sex were almost always included in the sample metadata. Where available, HLA class I and class II types were obtained from metadata supplied by the sample provider rather than from assay-based typing.

Points the paper makes about the study in general: The quantity of clinical and demographic metadata differed by source and by participant and was supplied without curation.

Collaborating institutions collected whole blood in K2EDTA tubes following their own protocols. Collaborator samples were shipped for TCRbeta analysis as frozen whole blood, isolated PBMCs, or DNA extracted from either sample type. The immunoSEQ Assay, a bias-controlled multiplex PCR, was used to amplify TCRbeta CDR3 regions from genomic DNA. On the authors' methods: The number of nucleated cells in each sample was estimated by amplification of reference gene primers within the assay. Sequence reads were collapsed and filtered to measure the absolute abundance of every unique TCRbeta CDR3 rearrangement. For each sample, productive Simpson clonality was calculated as the square root of Simpson's diversity index over productive rearrangements. This is the immuneACCESS table as TCRdb keeps it, with only in-frame sequences that have V and J called. A part of the clones is gone; compared with another copy, unresolved V genes explain less than half, and the rest is unexplained. The D gene and trimming were derived from the DNA, and the V and J assignments and clone size from that table. Counted in this sample were some 100,000 clones; around 89% of them appeared once. Under 20% of the sample is in the top ten clones.

In the case of this clone: Its antigen is still unknown. Base qualities were left out, and no much larger clone turns up one base away.

V lost 5 bases and J lost 3 bases; the stretch between them is 11 bases long. The cysteine opens and the phenylalanine closes a CDR3 of 15 amino acids. The kept DNA is CDR3 alone, 45 bases in frame from the first base. Reading the germline V gene (reference sequence) gives CDR1 MNHEY and CDR2 SMNVEV. This receptor chain uses TRBV27 and TRBJ1-6; no D gene can be assigned with confidence. The origin of this receptor is a human donor with acute or convalescent COVID-19. The donor label of this sample is uncertain. The specimen was peripheral blood. Here is the DNA: TGTGCCAGCAGTCCCCTTCCCCTCTATAATTCACCCCTCCACTTT. Translation gives CASSPLPLYNSPLHF.